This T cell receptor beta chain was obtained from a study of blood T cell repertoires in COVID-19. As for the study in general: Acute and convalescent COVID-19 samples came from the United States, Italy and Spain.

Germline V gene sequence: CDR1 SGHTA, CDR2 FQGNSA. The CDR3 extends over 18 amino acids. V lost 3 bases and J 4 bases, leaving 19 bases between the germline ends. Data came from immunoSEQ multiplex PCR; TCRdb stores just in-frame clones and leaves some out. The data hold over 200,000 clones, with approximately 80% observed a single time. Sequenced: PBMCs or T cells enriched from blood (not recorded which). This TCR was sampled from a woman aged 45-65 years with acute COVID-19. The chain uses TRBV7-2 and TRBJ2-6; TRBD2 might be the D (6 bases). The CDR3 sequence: CASSFTSAGDSGANVLTF. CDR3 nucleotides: TGTGCCAGCAGCTTTACGTCGGCCGGGGACTCCGGGGCCAACGTCCTGACTTTC.